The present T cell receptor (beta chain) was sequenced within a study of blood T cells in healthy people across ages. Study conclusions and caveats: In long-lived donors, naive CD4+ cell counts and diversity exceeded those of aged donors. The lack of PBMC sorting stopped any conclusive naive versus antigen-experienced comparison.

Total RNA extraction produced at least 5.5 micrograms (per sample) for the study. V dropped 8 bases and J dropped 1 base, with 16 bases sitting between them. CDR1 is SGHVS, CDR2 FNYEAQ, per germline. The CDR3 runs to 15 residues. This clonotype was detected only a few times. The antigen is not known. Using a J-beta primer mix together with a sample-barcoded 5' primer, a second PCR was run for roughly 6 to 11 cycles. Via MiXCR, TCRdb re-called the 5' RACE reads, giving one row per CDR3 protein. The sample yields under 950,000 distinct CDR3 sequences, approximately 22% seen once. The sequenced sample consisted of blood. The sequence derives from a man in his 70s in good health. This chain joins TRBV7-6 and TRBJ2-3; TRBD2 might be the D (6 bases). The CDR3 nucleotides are TGTGCCAGCTCCCCCAAAGCGGGCCGCACAGATACGCAGTATTTT. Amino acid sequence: CASSPKAGRTDTQYF.